Each of the 3 T cell receptor beta chains below was sequenced from the same sample in a study of blood T cell repertoires in COVID-19. Clones were read by immunoSEQ multiplex PCR, and TCRdb kept only the in-frame ones, dropping some. Among approximately 300,000 clones listed, 75% to 95% were seen once. Sequencing was performed on peripheral blood. These receptors were obtained from a woman aged 25 to 39 with COVID-19, enrolled during active disease.

This clone was observed a single time. This rearrangement joins TRBV10-1 to TRBJ1-4; 9 bases are shared with TRBD1. This CDR3 has 15 residues. V gave up 6 bases and J gave up 5 bases; unmatched junction bases: 7. Germline values: CDR1 WNHNN, CDR2 SYGVQD (reference sequence). Here the CDR3 reads CASSGTGRDNEKLFF. For the CDR3, the DNA is TGCGCCAGCAGCGGGACAGGGAGAGACAATGAAAAACTGTTTTTT.

The V call is TRBV29-1, the J call TRBJ1-1, with TRBD1 as a possible D gene (6 bases). From germline, CDR1 is SQVTM and CDR2 ANQGSEA. Trimming removed 7 bases at V and 1 base at J, with 13 bases between. The CDR3 contains 13 residues. CDR3 nucleotide sequence: TGCAGCGCTAGGGGACATCCGAACACTGAAGCTTTCTTT. Translating gives CSARGHPNTEAFF. The full variable domain, its missing parts supplied by reference TRBV29-1 and TRBJ1-1, is SAVISQKPSRDICQRGTSLTIQCQVDSQVTMMFWYRQQPGQSLTLIATANQGSEATYESGFVIDKFPISRPNLTFSTLTVSNMSPEDSSIYLCSARGHPNTEAFFGQGTRLTVV.

The J gene is TRBJ1-1, the V gene TRBV12-5; D is perhaps TRBD1 (5 bases). The V and J ends lost 3 bases and 5 bases respectively, with 13 bases between them. The CDR3 runs 14 residues. Looked up from germline, CDR1 is LGHNT and CDR2 is FRNRAP. The CDR3 nucleotides read TGTGCTAGTGGTTTATCAGGTGCAGGGACTGAAGCTTTCTTT. Amino acid sequence: CASGLSGAGTEAFF.